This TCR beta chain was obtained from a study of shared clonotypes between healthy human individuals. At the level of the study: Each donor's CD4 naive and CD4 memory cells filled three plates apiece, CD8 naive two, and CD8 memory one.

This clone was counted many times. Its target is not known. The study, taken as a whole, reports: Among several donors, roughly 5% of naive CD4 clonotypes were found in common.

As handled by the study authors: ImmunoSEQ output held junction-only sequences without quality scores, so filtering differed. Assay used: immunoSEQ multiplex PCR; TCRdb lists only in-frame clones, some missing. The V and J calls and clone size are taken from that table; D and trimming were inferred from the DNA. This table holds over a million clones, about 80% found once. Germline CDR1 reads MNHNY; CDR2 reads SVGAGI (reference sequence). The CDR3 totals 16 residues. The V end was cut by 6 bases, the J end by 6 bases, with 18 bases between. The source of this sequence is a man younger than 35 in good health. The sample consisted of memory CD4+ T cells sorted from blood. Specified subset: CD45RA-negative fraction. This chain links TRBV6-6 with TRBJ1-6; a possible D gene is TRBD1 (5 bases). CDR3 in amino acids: CASSWDGPQINSPLHF. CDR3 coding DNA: TGTGCCAGCAGCTGGGACGGACCACAGATTAATTCACCCCTCCACTTT.